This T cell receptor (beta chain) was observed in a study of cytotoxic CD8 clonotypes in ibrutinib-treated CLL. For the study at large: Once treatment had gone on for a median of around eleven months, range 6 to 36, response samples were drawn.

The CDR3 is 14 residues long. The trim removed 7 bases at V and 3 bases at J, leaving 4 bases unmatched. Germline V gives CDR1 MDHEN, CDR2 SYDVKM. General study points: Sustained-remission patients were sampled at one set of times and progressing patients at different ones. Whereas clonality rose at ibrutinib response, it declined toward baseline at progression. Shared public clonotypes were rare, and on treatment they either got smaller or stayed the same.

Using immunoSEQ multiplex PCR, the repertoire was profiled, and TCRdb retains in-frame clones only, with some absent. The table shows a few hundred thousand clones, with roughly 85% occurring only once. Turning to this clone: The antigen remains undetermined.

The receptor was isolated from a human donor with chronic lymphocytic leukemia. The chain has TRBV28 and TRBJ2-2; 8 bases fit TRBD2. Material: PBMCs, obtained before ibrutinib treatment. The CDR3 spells CASNHGRDTGELFF. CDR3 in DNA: TGTGCCAGCAACCACGGGAGGGACACCGGGGAGCTGTTTTTT.